This T cell receptor (beta chain) came from a study of sequential checkpoint blockade in melanoma. Study as a whole: Each arm's sequence ended with maintenance nivolumab.

The CDR3 runs to 17 residues. The germline CDR1 and CDR2 sequences are LNHDA and SQIVND (reference sequence). Losses at the gene ends were 3 bases for V and 0 bases for J; bases not matched to a gene: 5. Treatment: randomized to nivolumab then ipilimumab (arm A) or the reverse (arm B). Patients had received no earlier DNA-damaging chemotherapy. Sorted cells were live CD3+CD8+, lacking CD19 and CD56, from PBMCs. Generated by immunoSEQ multiplex PCR, the TCRdb table keeps only in-frame clones and is missing some. The sample has approximately 21,000 clones, roughly four fifths seen once; the top ten hold 11%.

The chain combines TRBV19 with TRBJ2-1; the match to TRBD2 covers 10 bases. The receptor was isolated from a human donor with melanoma. This material consisted of CD8+ T cells sorted from blood (inferred from file names), taken from a patient given nivolumab and ipilimumab in sequence. Written as DNA, the CDR3 is TGTGCCAGTAGTATGAAGGCTAGCGGGGGCTCCTACAATGAGCAGTTCTTC. Its translation: CASSMKASGGSYNEQFF.